The TCR beta chain described here comes from a study of control samples from healthy donors and cancer patients. V was trimmed by 4 bases and J by 6 bases, leaving 11 bases between them. Germline-derived CDR1 and CDR2 are SGDLS and YYNGEE. This CDR3 has 13 residues. TCRdb's copy holds only in-frame clones and misses some; the assay was immunoSEQ multiplex PCR. Of under 75,000 clones in the sample, roughly 85% were seen once. The clonotype was recovered from a man aged 35 to 55 in good health. Sequencing was carried out using blood. This chain uses TRBV9 with TRBJ2-1, with unresolved D. The CDR3 sequence is CASSLDQSNEQFF. The DNA for the CDR3 is TGTGCCAGCAGCCTCGACCAGAGCAATGAGCAGTTCTTC.